Listed below are T cell receptor beta chains from one sample, sequenced in a study of CD8 T cells in ankylosing spondylitis. TCRdb re-called the 5' RACE reads through MiXCR, storing one row per CDR3 protein. The repertoire holds about 220,000 distinct CDR3 sequences, about 7.3% seen once, with approximately 15% in the top ten. Sequencing input: blood, either unsorted or a sorted T cell fraction (not recorded which). All receptors come from a male donor with ankylosing spondylitis. Both conserved end residues are part of each CDR3. Fields, in order: J gene, V gene, clone size, D gene, CDR3 DNA, CDR3 protein. The D gene is left open where the match is weak. Rows may omit the clone size; those that give it use once, few, many or a size class.

J gene: TRBJ2-5
V gene: TRBV4-3
clone size: NA
D gene: TRBD2
CDR3 DNA: TGCGCCAGCAGCCCGGGTACGGGACTAGCGGAAGAGACCCAGTACTTC
CDR3 protein: CASSPGTGLAEETQYF

J gene: TRBJ2-7
V gene: TRBV6-2/TRBV6-3
clone size: many
D gene: NA
CDR3 DNA: TGTGCCAGCAGTACGAAGTCGCAGGGAGAGCAGTACTTC
CDR3 protein: CASSTKSQGEQYF

J gene: TRBJ2-7
V gene: TRBV6-1
clone size: many
D gene: NA
CDR3 DNA: TGTGCCAGCAGTCCCGGGACTTCCCCCAACGAGCAGTACTTC
CDR3 protein: CASSPGTSPNEQYF

J gene: TRBJ1-3
V gene: TRBV7-2
clone size: many
D gene: TRBD1
CDR3 DNA: TGTGCCAGCAGCTTAGAGACAGGGGCTGGAAACACCATATATTTT
CDR3 protein: CASSLETGAGNTIYF

J gene: TRBJ2-7
V gene: TRBV28
clone size: many
D gene: TRBD2
CDR3 DNA: TGTGCCAGCAGTGAAATAGCGGGGGCCTACGAGCAGTACTTC
CDR3 protein: CASSEIAGAYEQYF

J gene: TRBJ2-3
V gene: TRBV27
clone size: few
D gene: NA
CDR3 DNA: TGTGCCAGCAGTCCCCACCGCCCGACAGATAGCACAGATACGCAGTATTTT
CDR3 protein: CASSPHRPTDSTDTQYF

J gene: TRBJ2-1
V gene: TRBV6-2/TRBV6-3
clone size: few
D gene: NA
CDR3 DNA: TGTGCCAGCAGCGGGACCTCCTTGGGGGGGCAGTTCTTC
CDR3 protein: CASSGTSLGGQFF

J gene: TRBJ1-2
V gene: TRBV20-1
clone size: NA
D gene: TRBD1
CDR3 DNA: TGCAGTGCTCGAGGCGGACAGGGCCAAAACTATGGCTACACCTTC
CDR3 protein: CSARGGQGQNYGYTF

J gene: TRBJ2-2
V gene: TRBV14
clone size: many
D gene: TRBD1
CDR3 DNA: TGTGCCAGCAGCCAAGAGTGGGCGGACAGGGTCACCGGGGAGCTGTTTTTT
CDR3 protein: CASSQEWADRVTGELFF

J gene: TRBJ2-1
V gene: TRBV6-5
clone size: many
D gene: NA
CDR3 DNA: TGTGCCAGCAGTTACCCGGGAACGGCTCTGGATGAGCAGTTCTTC
CDR3 protein: CASSYPGTALDEQFF

J gene: TRBJ2-7
V gene: TRBV6-2/TRBV6-3
clone size: many
D gene: NA
CDR3 DNA: TGTGCCAGCAGTTATGGAACAGGCAGTAGCTACGAGCAGTACTTC
CDR3 protein: CASSYGTGSSYEQYF

J gene: TRBJ2-3
V gene: TRBV12-3/TRBV12-4
clone size: few
D gene: TRBD2
CDR3 DNA: TGTGCCAGCAGCGCCCGGGGACTACGATCAGATACGCAGTATTTT
CDR3 protein: CASSARGLRSDTQYF

J gene: TRBJ2-7
V gene: TRBV20-1
clone size: few
D gene: NA
CDR3 DNA: TGCAGTGCTAGGCCCTCGGACTATGGGACCTACGAGCAGTACTTC
CDR3 protein: CSARPSDYGTYEQYF

J gene: TRBJ2-1
V gene: TRBV7-6
clone size: few
D gene: NA
CDR3 DNA: TGTGCCAGCAGCTTAGCGGGGCGCGCCAATGAGCAGTTCTTC
CDR3 protein: CASSLAGRANEQFF

J gene: TRBJ2-1
V gene: TRBV7-2
clone size: many
D gene: NA
CDR3 DNA: TGTGCCAGCAGTCGATCCAGGACGGTCTACAATGAGCAGTTCTTC
CDR3 protein: CASSRSRTVYNEQFF

J gene: TRBJ1-2
V gene: TRBV6-1
clone size: NA
D gene: NA
CDR3 DNA: TGTGCCAGTTTACAGGTTTTATGGTACGGTGGCTACACCTTC
CDR3 protein: CASLQVLWYGGYTF

J gene: TRBJ2-7
V gene: TRBV7-2
clone size: many
D gene: NA
CDR3 DNA: TGTGCCAGCAGCTTAGACAGAGCTCCCTACGAGCAGTACTTC
CDR3 protein: CASSLDRAPYEQYF

J gene: TRBJ2-3
V gene: TRBV29-1
clone size: many
D gene: TRBD1
CDR3 DNA: TGCAGCGTTGAGGCAGGGGGCATCTCTTCCGATACGCAGTATTTT
CDR3 protein: CSVEAGGISSDTQYF

J gene: TRBJ2-2
V gene: TRBV10-3
clone size: NA
D gene: NA
CDR3 DNA: TGTGCCATCAGTACCGGGATCTACACCGGGGAGCTGTTTTTT
CDR3 protein: CAISTGIYTGELFF

J gene: TRBJ2-1
V gene: TRBV28
clone size: few
D gene: TRBD1
CDR3 DNA: TGTGCCAGCAGACCGGGACAGGGGAACGGGGGGAATGAGCAGTTCTTC
CDR3 protein: CASRPGQGNGGNEQFF

J gene: TRBJ2-1
V gene: TRBV6-2/TRBV6-3
clone size: NA
D gene: NA
CDR3 DNA: TGTGCCAGCAGTTACGACGGGGTCCCCTACAATGAGCAGTTCTTC
CDR3 protein: CASSYDGVPYNEQFF

J gene: TRBJ2-7
V gene: TRBV5-1
clone size: many
D gene: NA
CDR3 DNA: TGCGCCAGCAGCTTGAGACGAGACGAGCAGTACTTC
CDR3 protein: CASSLRRDEQYF

J gene: TRBJ1-5
V gene: TRBV7-2
clone size: many
D gene: TRBD1
CDR3 DNA: TGTGCCAGCAGCGTGGGGACAGGGGGCTTTCAGCCCCAGCATTTT
CDR3 protein: CASSVGTGGFQPQHF

J gene: TRBJ2-1
V gene: TRBV24-1
clone size: many
D gene: TRBD2
CDR3 DNA: TGTGCCACCAGTGATTTCGGACTAGCGGGAGGTGGTGAGCAGTTCTTC
CDR3 protein: CATSDFGLAGGGEQFF

J gene: TRBJ2-2
V gene: TRBV5-1
clone size: many
D gene: NA
CDR3 DNA: TGCGCCAGCAGCTTGGAAGGGCCCTACACCGGGGAGCTGTTTTTT
CDR3 protein: CASSLEGPYTGELFF

J gene: TRBJ1-1
V gene: TRBV6-2/TRBV6-3
clone size: NA
D gene: NA
CDR3 DNA: TGTGCCAGCAGTTATGTTTCATGGACTGAAGCTTTCTTT
CDR3 protein: CASSYVSWTEAFF

J gene: TRBJ2-7
V gene: TRBV6-5
clone size: NA
D gene: NA
CDR3 DNA: TGTGCCAGCAGTTACGGTACTAGGGGGTACGAGCAGTACTTC
CDR3 protein: CASSYGTRGYEQYF

J gene: TRBJ2-7
V gene: TRBV7-2
clone size: many
D gene: NA
CDR3 DNA: TGTGCCAGCAGCCCGGCCCTGGGCCCTTACGAGCAGTACTTC
CDR3 protein: CASSPALGPYEQYF

J gene: TRBJ1-1
V gene: TRBV9
clone size: many
D gene: NA
CDR3 DNA: TGTGCCAGCAGCGCCAGCGGAGCATTCGGCACTGAAGCTTTCTTT
CDR3 protein: CASSASGAFGTEAFF

J gene: TRBJ1-1
V gene: TRBV7-2
clone size: few
D gene: TRBD1
CDR3 DNA: TGTGCCAGCAGCCCTCACAGGGGCCTGAACACTGAAGCTTTCTTT
CDR3 protein: CASSPHRGLNTEAFF

J gene: TRBJ2-7
V gene: TRBV6-1
clone size: many
D gene: TRBD1
CDR3 DNA: TGTGCCAGCAGTGCCTTTGGGGGACAGGGGGCCTACGAGCAGTACTTC
CDR3 protein: CASSAFGGQGAYEQYF

J gene: TRBJ1-4
V gene: TRBV4-2
clone size: many
D gene: TRBD1
CDR3 DNA: TGTGCCAGCAGCCAAGAGGACAGGGTAAATGAAAAACTGTTTTTT
CDR3 protein: CASSQEDRVNEKLFF

J gene: TRBJ2-3
V gene: TRBV15
clone size: many
D gene: TRBD2
CDR3 DNA: TGTGCCACCAGCAGCAGCGGGAGGGAAGCAGATACGCAGTATTTT
CDR3 protein: CATSSSGREADTQYF

J gene: TRBJ2-7
V gene: TRBV6-2/TRBV6-3
clone size: many
D gene: NA
CDR3 DNA: TGTGCCAGCAGTTCGGTGTTTTCCTACGAGCAGTACTTC
CDR3 protein: CASSSVFSYEQYF

J gene: TRBJ2-5
V gene: TRBV5-6
clone size: many
D gene: NA
CDR3 DNA: TGTGCCAGCAGCCCACCGGGATTCGAAGAGACCCAGTACTTC
CDR3 protein: CASSPPGFEETQYF

J gene: TRBJ1-5
V gene: TRBV6-2/TRBV6-3
clone size: NA
D gene: NA
CDR3 DNA: TGTGCCAGCGGACCTGGGGGGAGCAATCAGCCCCAGCATTTT
CDR3 protein: CASGPGGSNQPQHF

J gene: TRBJ2-3
V gene: TRBV11-1
clone size: NA
D gene: NA
CDR3 DNA: TGTGCCAGCAGCTTTGATGGGTCCCGGGGGATAACAGATACGCAGTATTTT
CDR3 protein: CASSFDGSRGITDTQYF

J gene: TRBJ2-1
V gene: TRBV20-1
clone size: few
D gene: TRBD2
CDR3 DNA: TGCAGTGCCGGGACTAGCGGGACGCTCAATGAGCAGTTCTTC
CDR3 protein: CSAGTSGTLNEQFF

J gene: TRBJ2-7
V gene: TRBV6-5
clone size: NA
D gene: TRBD2
CDR3 DNA: TGTGCCAGCAGTTACTCTGGGGGGGAGGCCGCCTACGAGCAGTACTTC
CDR3 protein: CASSYSGGEAAYEQYF